Listed here are 16 T cell receptor beta chains from one sample, sequenced in a study of blood T cell repertoires in COVID-19. Repertoires were generated with immunoSEQ multiplex PCR, while TCRdb's copy carries only in-frame clones and drops some. The sample lists some 240,000 clones; 89% were seen once. Source material: peripheral blood. The receptor source for this set is a man aged 55 to 70 who had recovered from COVID-19.

This chain uses TRBV7-3 with TRBJ2-1; D perhaps matches TRBD2 (5 bases). V was clipped by 6 bases and J by 7 bases, with 13 bases between them. This CDR3 has 13 residues. From germline, CDR1 is SGHTA and CDR2 FQGTGA. CDR3 in DNA: TGTGCCAGCAGTAGCGCCCTGGGGAATGAGCAGTTCTTC. The encoded protein is CASSSALGNEQFF.

This chain links TRBV28 with TRBJ1-5; no clear D. The germline V gene encodes CDR1 MDHEN and CDR2 SYDVKM. The V gene lost 6 bases and the J gene lost 3 bases, with 3 bases spanning the gap. The CDR3 has 11 amino acids. CDR3: CASSNNQPQHF. The CDR3 DNA sequence: TGTGCCAGCAGCAACAATCAGCCCCAGCATTTT.

This clone has just one count. J is TRBJ2-5 and V is TRBV11-1; D perhaps matches TRBD2 (7 bases). Trimming cost V 8 bases and J 3 bases, with 19 bases left between them. In germline, CDR1 is SGHAT, CDR2 FQDESV (reference sequence). CDR3 length equals 15 residues. CDR3 amino acids: CASRRGGGAEETQYF. The CDR3 DNA is TGTGCCAGCCGCCGGGGAGGGGGGGCCGAAGAGACCCAGTACTTC. The full variable domain, completed using reference TRBV11-1 and TRBJ2-5, is EAEVAQSPRYKITEKSQAVAFWCDPISGHATLYWYRQILGQGPELLVQFQDESVVDDSQLPKDRFSAERLKGVDSTLKIQPAELGDSAMYLCASRRGGGAEETQYFGPGTRLLVL.

The chain uses TRBV28 and TRBJ2-6, with a weak D call TRBD2 (6 bases). V lost 5 bases and J lost 1, with 18 bases in between. Germline V gene data show CDR1 as MDHEN and CDR2 as SYDVKM. The CDR3 runs to 18 residues. The CDR3: CASSQTLGGGSGANVLTF. Here the CDR3 DNA reads TGTGCCAGCAGTCAGACCCTGGGAGGCGGTTCTGGGGCCAACGTCCTGACTTTC.

This rearrangement joins TRBV7-9 to TRBJ2-2; maybe TRBD2 (5 bases). Between the trimmed V and J ends, which lost 1 base and 6 bases, there was a span of 9 bases. The CDR3 contains 14 residues. The germline V gene encodes CDR1 SEHNR and CDR2 FQNEAQ (reference sequence). CDR3 in amino acids: CASSLVGAAGELFF. The CDR3 nucleotides are TGTGCCAGCAGCTTAGTCGGAGCGGCCGGGGAGCTGTTTTTT. The whole variable domain, remainder taken from reference TRBV7-9 and TRBJ2-2, is DTGVSQNPRHKITKRGQNVTFRCDPISEHNRLYWYRQTLGQGPEFLTYFQNEAQLEKSRLLSDRFSAERPKGSFSTLEIQRTEQGDSAMYLCASSLVGAAGELFFGEGSRLTVL.

The V and J genes are TRBV4-2 and TRBJ2-2, with a tentative D call TRBD2 (5 bases). CDR3 length: 16 residues. Trimming cost V 4 bases and J 0 bases, with 12 bases left between them. The germline CDR1 and CDR2 sequences are LGHNA and YNFKEQ. Written as DNA, the CDR3 is TGTGCCAGCAGCCTGGAGGCACAGCCGAACACCGGGGAGCTGTTTTTT. This sequence encodes CASSLEAQPNTGELFF.

The chain uses TRBV21-1 and TRBJ1-2; the D call TRBD1 from the table was never checked on the DNA. TRBV21-1 is noted as a pseudogene. CDR3 length: 17 amino acids. The CDR3 here is CAGGGRQGAHPNYGYTF. The CDR3 DNA sequence: TGTGCCGGGGGGGGCCGGCAGGGGGCGCACCCAAACTATGGCTACACCTTC.

This chain links TRBV10-3 with TRBJ1-1, with a possible D match to TRBD1 (6 bases). This CDR3 has 14 residues. Between the trimmed V and J ends, which lost 6 bases and 0 bases, there was a span of 11 bases. Germline CDR1 ENHRY, CDR2 SYGVKD. The CDR3 bases are TGTGCCATCAGCGCAGGGGTTGTGAACACTGAAGCTTTCTTT. Amino acid sequence: CAISAGVVNTEAFF.

CDR3 DNA sequence: TGTGCCAGCAGCCGGGACAGTTTGATGGCTTTCTTT. Translating gives CASSRDSLMAFF. The chain is built from TRBV6-6 and TRBJ1-1; 7 bases match TRBD1. The V segment lost 6 bases and the J segment 11 bases; nucleotides outside the gene matches: 9. Germline CDR1 MNHNY, CDR2 SVGAGI (reference sequence). The CDR3 contains 12 residues.

CDR3 sequence reads: CASSQGTGVTYEQYF. The CDR3 nucleotides are TGTGCCAGCAGCCAAGGGACAGGGGTCACCTACGAGCAGTACTTC. The chain carries TRBV9 and TRBJ2-7, with 10 bases identical to TRBD1. The CDR3 has 15 residues. Germline V gene data show CDR1 as SGDLS and CDR2 as YYNGEE. The V gene end was trimmed by 4 bases and the J gene end by 2 bases; junction bases not matched to a gene: 6.

The sample holds one count of this clone. The chain is built from TRBV10-3 and TRBJ2-2; D possibly corresponds to TRBD2 (5 bases). CDR3 size: 15 residues. Trimming pared 7 bases from V and 2 bases from J, leaving 14 bases between. Germline loops: CDR1 ENHRY, CDR2 SYGVKD. Here the CDR3 DNA reads TGTGCCATCAAGCGGACGGAGGAAAACACCGGGGAGCTGTTTTTT. Amino acid sequence: CAIKRTEENTGELFF.

The chain is built from TRBV28 and TRBJ1-2, with TRBD1 matching 10 bases. The CDR3 contains 17 residues. Germline V CDR1 and CDR2: MDHEN, SYDVKM. J was trimmed by 4 bases and V by 4 bases; bases with no gene match: 12. CDR3 amino acids: CASSSPGQGIRAYGYTF. CDR3 nucleotides: TGTGCCAGCAGTTCCCCGGGACAGGGGATAAGGGCCTATGGCTACACCTTC.

This clone was picked up one time. The gene calls are TRBV7-8 and TRBJ1-6; 12 nucleotides match TRBD1. V dropped 4 bases and J dropped 9; count of bases not matched to a gene: 4. The CDR3 has 15 amino acids. Germline V gene lookup returns CDR1 SGHVS and CDR2 FQNEAQ. CDR3 sequence: CASSSGTGGVSPLHF. The CDR3 DNA reads as TGTGCCAGCAGCTCCGGGACAGGGGGCGTTTCACCCCTCCACTTT. Full variable domain (remainder filled in from reference TRBV7-8 and TRBJ1-6): GAGVSQSPRYKVAKRGQDVALRCDPISGHVSLFWYQQALGQGPEFLTYFQNEAQLDKSGLPSDRFFAERPEGSVSTLKIQRTQQEDSAVYLCASSSGTGGVSPLHFGNGTRLTVT.

The chain combines TRBV27 with TRBJ2-5, with 10 nucleotides matching TRBD1. Germline CDR1 is MNHEY and CDR2 is SMNVEV (reference sequence). After removal of 5 bases from V and 3 bases from J, the junction contained 12 bases not matched to a gene. CDR3 length equals 17 residues. In DNA, the CDR3 is TGTGCCAGCAGTCCGAGACAGGGGGCAAAGGGGAAAGAGACCCAGTACTTC. Translation: CASSPRQGAKGKETQYF.

This clone was seen a few times. This chain connects TRBV3-1 (or the pseudogene TRBV3-2) to TRBJ2-1; 9 positions match TRBD2. From germline, CDR1 is LGHDT and CDR2 YNNKEL (reference sequence). The CDR3 is made up of 14 amino acids. V was clipped by 7 bases and J by 7 bases; unmatched bases: 8. The CDR3: CASNLAGVHNEQFF. CDR3 coding DNA: TGTGCCAGCAACTTAGCGGGAGTTCATAATGAGCAGTTCTTC.

The chain employs TRBV18 and TRBJ2-3; TRBD1 aligns across 10 bases. Per the germline V gene, CDR1 is KGHSH and CDR2 is LQKENI. V shed 2 bases, J shed 3 bases, and the junction held 8 bases outside the gene matches. The CDR3 spans 17 residues. DNA for the CDR3: TGTGCCAGCTCACCAGCCATGATGGGACAGGGGACAGATACGCAGTATTTT. Translating gives CASSPAMMGQGTDTQYF.